This TCR beta chain was recorded in a study of tumor and adjacent non-tumor tissue in lung cancer. This clonotype came up a few times. A read error is possible here, since a much larger clone lies one base away. TCRbeta libraries were built with three rounds of nested PCR, modified from ARM-PCR. TCRdb re-called the multiplex PCR reads with MiXCR, one entry per CDR3 protein. The table lists approximately 44,000 distinct CDR3 sequences, over 55% of them singletons. No cell sorting was done before RNA was extracted from the tissue. Distant lung tissue was collected more than 3 cm away from the tumor edge. Germline V gene data show CDR1 as WSHSY and CDR2 as SAAADI. This CDR3 has 13 residues.

The rearrangement joins TRBV10-2 to TRBJ1-5; D uncertain. Input material: distant non-tumor lung tissue. This clonotype was obtained from a man aged 45-60 years with non-small cell lung cancer. The DNA for the CDR3 is TGCGACAGCACGTCGGTTAGCAATCAGCCCCAGCATTTT. Protein product: CDSTSVSNQPQHF.